The 31 T cell receptor beta chains below all came from one sample that was sequenced in a study of T cells in Graves' hyperthyroidism and ophthalmopathy. RNA transcripts yielded amplified TCR beta CDR3 regions. HTBI primers were used for first-round RT-PCR of the TCR CDR3. TCRdb passed the multiplex PCR reads through MiXCR, listing each CDR3 protein once. The table lists about 600,000 distinct CDR3 sequences, approximately 15% of them singletons. The sequenced sample was blood. All receptors derive from a woman between 40 and 50 years old with Graves' ophthalmopathy.

The chain employs TRBV11-2 and TRBJ1-2, with 8 bases that match TRBD1. The V gene end was trimmed by 0 bases and the J gene end by 8 bases; junction bases not matched to a gene: 8. This CDR3 region has 15 residues. Germline V gene sequence: CDR1 SGHAT, CDR2 FQNNGV. CDR3 sequence: CASSLETGGTGGYTF. CDR3 nucleotide sequence: TGTGCCAGCAGCTTAGAAACAGGGGGAACTGGCGGCTACACCTTC.

This chain uses TRBV9 with TRBJ2-5; tentatively, D is TRBD1 (6 bases). V shed 0 bases and J shed 1 base, with 13 bases lying between them. Germline CDR1 SGDLS, CDR2 YYNGEE. The CDR3 has 16 residues. DNA for the CDR3: TGTGCCAGCAGCGTAGCTTTAGGGACAACCCAAGAGACCCAGTACTTC. It translates to CASSVALGTTQETQYF. Looking up the rest from reference TRBV9 and TRBJ2-5 gives the full variable domain: DSGVTQTPKHLITATGQRVTLRCSPRSGDLSVYWYQQSLDQGLQFLIQYYNGEERAKGNILERFSAQQFPDLHSELNLSSLELGDSALYFCASSVALGTTQETQYFGPGTRLLVL.

On this clonotype: The junction departs from germline at one end; a sequencing error may be responsible. The V and J genes are TRBV3-1 and TRBJ2-4, with 8 positions matching TRBD1. The CDR3 runs 16 residues. Germline lookup yields CDR1 LGHDT and CDR2 YNNKEL (reference sequence). The CDR3 reads CASSQVRTGNKNIRYF. CDR3 DNA: TGTGCCAGCAGCCAAGTCCGGACAGGGAATAAAAACATTCGGTACTTC.

This clonotype showed up just a few times. V usage is TRBV15 and J usage is TRBJ2-1, with a possible D match to TRBD2 (6 bases). This CDR3 contains 12 residues. Looked up from germline, CDR1 is LNHNV and CDR2 is YYDKDF (reference sequence). V shed 1 base and J shed 10 bases, with 8 bases lying between them. The DNA of the CDR3 is TGTGCCACCAGCAGAGTGGCGGGGGAGCAGTTCTTC. Its translation is CATSRVAGEQFF.

This clonotype has at least ten counts. The chain carries TRBV2 and TRBJ2-1; possible D gene TRBD1, 6 bases. V shed 4 bases and J shed 7 bases, with 20 bases lying between them. Germline assignment: CDR1 SNHLY and CDR2 FYNNEI. This CDR3 comprises 16 residues. The CDR3 sequence: CASSVFVGGVFNEQFF. DNA of the CDR3: TGTGCCAGCAGTGTTTTTGTAGGGGGAGTATTTAATGAGCAGTTCTTC.

The genes are TRBV7-9 and TRBJ1-4; D uncertain. Germline CDR1 reads SEHNR; CDR2 reads FQNEAQ (reference sequence). V lost 6 bases and J 1 base, leaving 21 bases between the germline ends. This CDR3 spans 18 amino acids. This CDR3 reads CASSPTPHKGRTNEKLFF. DNA of the CDR3: TGTGCCAGCAGTCCAACCCCTCACAAAGGAAGAACTAATGAAAAACTGTTTTTT.

The table lists this clonotype with many counts. The chain combines TRBV12-3 or TRBV12-4 with TRBJ2-1; 9 nucleotides match TRBD2. V shed 2 bases, J shed 5 bases, and the junction held 4 bases outside the gene matches. The CDR3 contains 15 residues. CDR3 bases: TGTGCCAGCAGTTTATCTCTAGCGGGAAACAATGAGCAGTTCTTC. Protein sequence: CASSLSLAGNNEQFF.

This clonotype was seen many times. V is TRBV2 and J is TRBJ2-5, with 8 bases that match TRBD1. J was trimmed by 0 bases and V by 2 bases; bases with no gene match: 2. This CDR3 has 15 amino acids. Germline CDR1 SNHLY, CDR2 FYNNEI. The CDR3 is CASSETGGDQETQYF. The CDR3 DNA reads TGTGCCAGCAGTGAAACAGGGGGTGACCAAGAGACCCAGTACTTC.

This clonotype was counted a few times. The gene calls are TRBV10-1 and TRBJ2-3; 7 bases align to TRBD1. The CDR3 extends over 14 amino acids. Germline CDR1 reads WNHNN; CDR2 reads SYGVQD (reference sequence). Trimming took 10 bases from V and 5 from J; bases not matched to a gene: 12. The CDR3 DNA sequence: TGCGCCACCCCGGGACAGAAAAACGGAGATACGCAGTATTTT. It codes for CATPGQKNGDTQYF.

Notes on this clonotype: It may be a read error: a sequence one base away is much more abundant. The rearrangement joins TRBV5-1 to TRBJ2-3; D may be TRBD1 (6 bases). Germline values: CDR1 SGHRS, CDR2 YFSETQ. The CDR3 contains 14 residues. The CDR3 coding sequence is TGCCCCAGCAGCTTGCGGACAGACACAGATACGCAGTATTTT. It codes for CPSSLRTDTDTQYF.

This clonotype was recorded at least ten times. This sequence joins TRBV6-2 or TRBV6-3 and TRBJ2-5; TRBD1 aligns across 8 bases. Germline V gives CDR1 MNHEY, CDR2 SVGEGT. The CDR3 has 13 residues. Losses at the gene ends were 8 bases for V and 5 bases for J; bases not matched to a gene: 7. The CDR3 reads CASVDRVFETQYF. DNA of the CDR3: TGTGCCAGCGTGGACAGGGTCTTTGAGACCCAGTACTTC.

Only a few counts were recorded for this clonotype. V usage is TRBV29-1 and J usage is TRBJ1-2; a possible D gene is TRBD1 (5 bases). This CDR3 spans 14 amino acids. Germline loops: CDR1 SQVTM, CDR2 ANQGSEA. Trimming pared 4 bases from V and 0 bases from J, leaving 12 bases between. CDR3 nucleotide sequence: TGCAGCGTTGGGCGGGGGAATGCTAACTATGGCTACACCTTC. Protein product: CSVGRGNANYGYTF.

In this sample, this clonotype turned up many times. This chain connects TRBV6-1 to TRBJ2-3; TRBD2 agrees at 12 bases. CDR3 length equals 15 residues. After removal of 6 bases from V and 4 bases from J, the junction contained 5 bases not matched to a gene. Germline-derived CDR1 and CDR2 are MNHNS and SASEGT. The CDR3 is CASRFGTSGSDTQYF. The CDR3 DNA reads TGTGCCAGCAGGTTCGGGACTAGCGGGTCAGATACGCAGTATTTT.

In the case of this clonotype: A much larger clone differs by one base, so this may be a read error. The genes are TRBV30 and TRBJ2-2, with D possibly being TRBD1 (5 bases). Trimming stripped 5 bases from V and 7 bases from J, with 8 bases between. This CDR3 has 11 amino acids. Germline V gene data show CDR1 as GTSNPN and CDR2 as SVGIG (reference sequence). DNA of the CDR3: TGTGCCTGGTACAGGATCGGGGAGCTGTTTTTT. It encodes CAWYRIGELFF.

This chain uses TRBV18 with TRBJ2-7; no clear D gene. Germline CDR1 reads KGHSH; CDR2 reads LQKENI. The CDR3 loop spans 14 amino acids. V was shortened by 1 base and J by 6 bases, with 13 bases between the two germline ends. The CDR3 protein is CASSPRAGVAEQYF. The DNA for the CDR3 is TGTGCCAGCTCACCACGGGCTGGGGTTGCCGAGCAGTACTTC.

This clonotype showed up many times. The chain recombines TRBV5-1 with TRBJ2-5, with D unresolved. The germline V gene has CDR1 SGHRS and CDR2 YFSETQ. This CDR3 is 14 amino acids long. V lost 5 bases and J lost 4, with 15 bases in between. CDR3 in DNA: TGCGCCAGCAGAATGACAATCCTCGCAGAGACCCAGTACTTC. It is translated as CASRMTILAETQYF.

This clonotype was observed many times. This chain uses TRBV2 with TRBJ2-7, with 8 bases identical to TRBD1. J gave up 1 base and V 4 bases, and 12 bases lay outside the gene matches. CDR3 length equals 17 residues. CDR1 and CDR2 (germline): SNHLY, FYNNEI. CDR3: CASSALTGVKGSYEQYF. The CDR3 DNA is TGTGCCAGCAGTGCGCTGACAGGGGTTAAGGGTTCCTACGAGCAGTACTTC.

In this sample, this clonotype turned up many times. The V and J genes are TRBV24-1 and TRBJ2-5; 10 bases fit TRBD1. Germline V lookup: CDR1 KGHDR, CDR2 SFDVKD. The CDR3 is 15 amino acids. V shed 4 bases and J 5 bases; nucleotides not matched to a gene: 6. The CDR3 nucleotides are TGTGCCACCAGTGACCTGACAGGGGGCACGGAGACCCAGTACTTC. It translates to CATSDLTGGTETQYF.

This clonotype was seen repeatedly, ten times or more. The V and J genes are TRBV19 and TRBJ2-1; no definite D call. V was clipped by 9 bases and J by 2 bases, with 11 bases between them. Per the germline V gene, CDR1 is LNHDA and CDR2 is SQIVND (reference sequence). The CDR3 is 13 amino acids. This chain's CDR3 is CASSSGAYNEQFF. DNA of the CDR3: TGTGCCAGCAGCTCCGGTGCCTACAATGAGCAGTTCTTC.

This clonotype showed up many times. The V call is TRBV5-1, the J call TRBJ2-1, with a tentative D call TRBD1 (6 bases). This CDR3 contains 14 residues. The germline V gene has CDR1 SGHRS and CDR2 YFSETQ. The V and J ends lost 1 base and 8 bases respectively, with 13 bases between them. CDR3 sequence reads: CASSLTGAGDEQFF. CDR3 DNA sequence: TGCGCCAGCAGCTTGACAGGAGCAGGGGATGAGCAGTTCTTC.

This clonotype was recorded many times. This chain connects TRBV12-3 or TRBV12-4 to TRBJ1-1, with D possibly matching TRBD1 (5 bases). The V end was cut by 1 base, the J end by 6 bases, with 15 bases between. The CDR3 runs to 15 residues. Here the CDR3 reads CASSLVGVGRAEAFF. CDR3 DNA sequence: TGTGCCAGCAGTTTAGTGGGGGTCGGACGAGCTGAAGCTTTCTTT.

This clonotype came up a few times. V is TRBV6-5 and J is TRBJ1-2; D not resolved. CDR1 and CDR2 (germline): MNHEY, SVGAGI. This CDR3 has 14 residues. The V gene lost 0 bases and the J gene lost 6 bases, with 11 bases spanning the gap. The CDR3, as DNA: TGTGCCAGCAGTTACTCGCACGAGGGTGATGGCTACACCTTC. It is translated as CASSYSHEGDGYTF.

The sample holds one count of this clonotype. J is TRBJ2-1 and V is TRBV5-1; the match to TRBD2 covers 9 bases. The V segment lost 3 bases and the J segment 4 bases; nucleotides outside the gene matches: 8. CDR3 length: 16 residues. Germline loops: CDR1 SGHRS, CDR2 YFSETQ. This CDR3 is CASSWRGRGGYNEQFF. As DNA, the CDR3 is TGCGCCAGCAGCTGGAGGGGGCGGGGGGGGTACAATGAGCAGTTCTTC.

This clonotype was detected many times. The chain recombines TRBV2 with TRBJ2-3, with 10 bases identical to TRBD2. CDR3 length: 14 residues. The J segment lost 2 bases and the V segment lost 10 bases, leaving 6 bases of the junction unmatched. Germline lookup yields CDR1 SNHLY and CDR2 FYNNEI. DNA for the CDR3: TGTGCCACCACACTAGCGGGGCTCACAGATACGCAGTATTTT. It codes for CATTLAGLTDTQYF.

This clonotype was detected many times. J is TRBJ2-3 and V is TRBV11-2, with D perhaps matching TRBD2 (5 bases). Germline V gene lookup returns CDR1 SGHAT and CDR2 FQNNGV. V lost 1 base, J lost 4 bases, and 12 bases lay in between. The CDR3 is made up of 15 amino acids. The CDR3, as DNA: TGTGCCAGCAGCTTAGGCGGGTATCGTTCAGATACGCAGTATTTT. Its protein product is CASSLGGYRSDTQYF.

This rearrangement joins TRBV29-1 to TRBJ1-1, with TRBD1 matching 8 bases. Germline CDR1 SQVTM, CDR2 ANQGSEA. CDR3 size: 12 residues. With 2 bases clipped from V and 11 bases from J, the junction kept 7 bases outside the gene matches. This CDR3 is CSVEQTGVEAFF. The CDR3 bases are TGCAGCGTTGAACAGACAGGGGTTGAGGCTTTCTTT.

The sample holds many counts of this clonotype. The chain combines TRBV2 with TRBJ1-2; 8 nucleotides match TRBD1. Germline V lookup: CDR1 SNHLY, CDR2 FYNNEI. V lost 2 bases to trimming and J lost 7 bases; unmatched junction nucleotides: 9. This CDR3 has 15 amino acids. The CDR3 region has the DNA TGTGCCAGCAGTGAAACTGGACAGGGTGGGCCTGGCTACACCTTC. It encodes CASSETGQGGPGYTF.

In its sample, this clonotype was seen many times. The V and J genes are TRBV28 and TRBJ2-5; possibly TRBD2 for D (6 bases). The germline gives CDR1 MDHEN, CDR2 SYDVKM. The V gene lost 3 bases and the J gene lost 2 bases, with 10 bases spanning the gap. The CDR3 contains 14 residues. The CDR3 coding sequence is TGTGCCAGCAGTTTGGGGGGTAATCAAGAGACCCAGTACTTC. This gives the protein CASSLGGNQETQYF.

The chain combines TRBV19 with TRBJ1-2, with D tentatively TRBD1 (5 bases). Per germline, CDR1 LNHDA and CDR2 SQIVND (reference sequence). V was cut by 5 bases and J by 8 bases, with 12 bases left in between. The CDR3 totals 12 residues. CDR3: CASSSNRTGYTF. CDR3 in DNA: TGTGCCAGTAGTTCGAACAGGACCGGCTACACCTTC. Drawing the rest from reference TRBV19 and TRBJ1-2, the complete variable domain is DGGITQSPKYLFRKEGQNVTLSCEQNLNHDAMYWYRQDPGQGLRLIYYSQIVNDFQKGDIAEGYSVSREKKESFPLTVTSAQKNPTAFYLCASSSNRTGYTFGSGTRLTVV.

This clonotype was found a few times. The chain joins TRBV19 to TRBJ2-7; 8 positions match TRBD1. Germline CDR1 is LNHDA and CDR2 is SQIVND (reference sequence). CDR3 length: 14 amino acids. Trimming took 5 bases from V and 5 from J; bases not matched to a gene: 8. CDR3: CASSPDRGSDEQYF. In DNA form, the CDR3 reads TGTGCCAGTAGTCCCGACAGGGGATCCGACGAGCAGTACTTC.

This clonotype was seen at least ten times. J is TRBJ2-2 and V is TRBV28, with TRBD1 matching 7 bases. Per germline, CDR1 MDHEN and CDR2 SYDVKM. V shed 5 bases, J shed 6 bases, and the junction held 12 bases outside the gene matches. This CDR3 comprises 16 residues. CDR3 protein: CASSPGQLIRSGELFF. CDR3 in DNA: TGTGCCAGCAGTCCGGGACAGCTAATACGGTCCGGGGAGCTGTTTTTT.